Listed here are 21 T cell receptor beta chains from one sample, sequenced in a study of cytomegalovirus exposure and HLA in healthy donors. Amplification used 60 Vbeta primers and 13 Jbeta primers. Clones were sequenced by immunoSEQ multiplex PCR, and TCRdb holds only the in-frame ones, with some missing. The data show around 150,000 clones, 75% to 85% seen once. The sequenced sample was PBMCs. The receptor source for this set is a woman aged 45-59 years in good health and CMV-seropositive.

V and J are TRBV2 and TRBJ2-7; a weak D match, TRBD2 (5 bases). The CDR3 loop spans 14 amino acids. Germline CDR1 and CDR2: SNHLY and FYNNEI. V shed 7 bases and J shed 7 bases, with 20 bases lying between them. The CDR3 is CASNEDSPPTEQYF. The CDR3 coding sequence is TGTGCCAGCAACGAGGACTCCCCCCCAACTGAGCAGTACTTC.

The chain carries TRBV5-1 and TRBJ2-1, with 7 bases lining up with TRBD1. Trimming took 4 bases from V and 3 from J; bases not matched to a gene: 4. Germline CDR1 SGHRS, CDR2 YFSETQ. The CDR3 loop spans 14 amino acids. CDR3 bases: TGCGCCAGCAGCCAACAGGGGATCTACAATGAGCAGTTCTTC. Amino acids: CASSQQGIYNEQFF.

The chain couples TRBV7-9 to TRBJ2-4; tentative D call: TRBD2 (7 bases). The CDR3 spans 11 residues. Trimming removed 7 bases at V and 15 bases at J, with 16 bases between. Germline-derived CDR1 and CDR2 are SEHNR and FQNEAQ (reference sequence). This CDR3 is CASTGGGAGYF. CDR3 DNA: TGTGCCAGCACAGGCGGGGGCGCTGGGTACTTC.

The chain carries TRBV14 and TRBJ2-7, with 9 bases that match TRBD1. With V trimmed by 1 base and J by 0 bases, 10 bases remained unmatched. The CDR3 totals 18 residues. From germline, CDR1 is SGHDN and CDR2 FVKESK. This CDR3 is CASSQGPGTGFYSYEQYF. The CDR3 bases are TGTGCCAGCAGCCAAGGGCCCGGGACAGGGTTTTACTCCTACGAGCAGTACTTC.

This clone was found a few times. The chain carries TRBV28 and TRBJ2-1; maybe TRBD2 (6 bases). This CDR3 is 17 amino acids long. CDR1 and CDR2 (germline): MDHEN, SYDVKM. Deletions cut 3 bases from V and 6 bases from J, with 21 bases between. CDR3 sequence: CASSFTSGLLIANEQFF. The CDR3 coding sequence is TGTGCCAGCAGTTTCACTTCCGGACTACTTATCGCCAATGAGCAGTTCTTC.

The rearrangement links TRBV19 to TRBJ2-5; TRBD2 matches at 7 bases. V dropped 6 bases and J dropped 5; count of bases not matched to a gene: 12. There are 15 residues in the CDR3. CDR1 LNHDA and CDR2 SQIVND come from the germline V gene (reference sequence). The CDR3 sequence: CASRSSSGPRETQYF. The CDR3 DNA follows: TGTGCCAGTAGATCGTCTAGCGGACCCCGGGAGACCCAGTACTTC.

The chain recombines TRBV7-8 with TRBJ1-5; 7 nucleotides align to TRBD1. CDR1 and CDR2 from the germline V gene are SGHVS and FQNEAQ. Trimming took 3 bases from V and 5 from J; bases not matched to a gene: 10. This CDR3 spans 16 amino acids. The CDR3, as DNA: TGTGCCAGCAGCTTCGGAGGGGACAGACGGTATCAGCCCCAGCATTTT. This gives the protein CASSFGGDRRYQPQHF.

This chain connects TRBV6-5 to TRBJ1-2; 11 bases are shared with TRBD1. The V segment lost 6 bases and the J segment 8 bases; nucleotides outside the gene matches: 5. This CDR3 is built from 13 residues. Germline V lookup: CDR1 MNHEY, CDR2 SVGAGI. DNA of the CDR3: TGTGCCAGCAGCGGGACAGGGGGGAACGGCTACACCTTC. It specifies CASSGTGGNGYTF.

J is TRBJ1-3 and V is TRBV9; 7 bases are a match to TRBD1. J gave up 4 bases and V 3 bases, and 10 bases lay outside the gene matches. Germline V gene data show CDR1 as SGDLS and CDR2 as YYNGEE. The CDR3 is made up of 16 amino acids. The CDR3 DNA is TGTGCCAGCAGCGCGAACCGCCAACAGGGGGGAAACACCATATATTTT. Translation gives CASSANRQQGGNTIYF.

V and J are TRBV2 and TRBJ2-1, with D perhaps TRBD2 (5 bases). V lost 7 bases and J 1 base, leaving 11 bases between the germline ends. Germline values: CDR1 SNHLY, CDR2 FYNNEI. The CDR3 runs to 14 residues. CDR3 sequence reads: CASTETTSYNEQFF. The CDR3 nucleotides are TGTGCCAGCACCGAGACTACGTCCTACAATGAGCAGTTCTTC.

The J gene is TRBJ1-5, the V gene TRBV9; 10 bases agree with TRBD1. The CDR3 is made up of 17 amino acids. Germline CDR1 SGDLS, CDR2 YYNGEE. The ends lost 4 bases at V and 6 bases at J; junction bases unmatched: 13. CDR3 amino acids: CASSRDRGSSWRQPQHF. CDR3 DNA: TGTGCCAGCAGCAGGGACAGGGGATCTTCCTGGCGTCAGCCCCAGCATTTT.

CDR3 sequence: CSAFRGTQYF. Here the CDR3 DNA reads TGCAGCGCCTTTCGGGGGACCCAGTACTTC. The genes are TRBV29-1 and TRBJ2-5, with D perhaps matching TRBD2 (5 bases). V lost 7 bases and J lost 7, with 10 bases in between. The CDR3 runs to 10 residues. Per germline, CDR1 SQVTM and CDR2 ANQGSEA.

In nucleotides, the CDR3 is TGTGCCAGCAGTTCGACAGGGACGGGGAATGAGCAGTTCTTC. This translates into CASSSTGTGNEQFF. The rearrangement links TRBV28 to TRBJ2-1; 7 bases align to TRBD1. V lost 4 bases to trimming and J lost 7 bases; unmatched junction nucleotides: 7. The germline V gene has CDR1 MDHEN and CDR2 SYDVKM. The CDR3 runs 14 residues.

The chain carries TRBV10-3 and TRBJ1-2; D is unclear. Germline lookup yields CDR1 ENHRY and CDR2 SYGVKD. Trimming left V 3 bases short and J 4 bases short, with 12 bases between. This CDR3 has 14 residues. The CDR3 DNA reads as TGTGCCATCAGTGATTTGGCGGGTAGCTATGGCTACACCTTC. Its protein is CAISDLAGSYGYTF.

This clone was detected once. The genes are TRBV28 and TRBJ1-5, with D perhaps matching TRBD1 (6 bases). The CDR3 spans 14 residues. Trimming left V 8 bases short and J 5 bases short, with 16 bases between. Per the germline V gene, CDR1 is MDHEN and CDR2 is SYDVKM. The CDR3 protein is CASLMRGGDQPQHF. In nucleotides, the CDR3 is TGTGCCAGCTTGATGAGAGGGGGGGATCAGCCCCAGCATTTT.

This chain connects TRBV7-9 to TRBJ1-2, with a weak D call TRBD1 (5 bases). From germline, CDR1 is SEHNR and CDR2 FQNEAQ (reference sequence). The V gene lost 5 bases and the J gene lost 3 bases, with 16 bases spanning the gap. The CDR3 contains 15 residues. The DNA for the CDR3 is TGTGCCAGCAGCCCCTTGGGGGGGAGAGACTATGGCTACACCTTC. This gives the protein CASSPLGGRDYGYTF.

This chain uses TRBV7-3 with TRBJ2-1; tentative D call: TRBD2 (7 bases). Germline assignment: CDR1 SGHTA and CDR2 FQGTGA. There are 15 residues in the CDR3. V lost 5 bases, J lost 8 bases, and 19 bases lay in between. The DNA of the CDR3 is TGTGCCAGCAGCCAAGGGGGGGGACCGGAGTATGAGCAGTTCTTC. Translated: CASSQGGGPEYEQFF.

V gene TRBV5-4 combines with J gene TRBJ2-5; TRBD2 is a possible D gene (6 bases). Germline values: CDR1 SGHNT, CDR2 YYREEE (reference sequence). The CDR3 contains 14 residues. Trimming shortened V by 4 bases and J by 1 base, and 11 bases separated the two germline ends. The CDR3, as DNA: TGTGCCAGCAGCCGGGCGGGACCCCAAGAGACCCAGTACTTC. Protein: CASSRAGPQETQYF.

This chain connects TRBV15 to TRBJ1-5, with D uncertain. Trimming removed 1 base at V and 0 bases at J, with 7 bases between. Germline V gene data show CDR1 as LNHNV and CDR2 as YYDKDF (reference sequence). The CDR3 is made up of 15 amino acids. This CDR3 is CATSRAGYSNQPQHF. The DNA of the CDR3 is TGTGCCACCAGCAGAGCAGGCTATAGCAATCAGCCCCAGCATTTT.

The J gene is TRBJ1-2, the V gene TRBV10-3; the match to TRBD1 covers 8 bases. CDR3 length equals 17 residues. CDR1 is ENHRY, CDR2 SYGVKD, per germline. V was pared by 2 bases and J by 6 bases, with 14 bases of the junction left unmatched. In DNA, the CDR3 is TGTGCCATCAGTGAGGCCAGGGGGCTCGAGATAAGAAATGGCTACACCTTC. This gives the protein CAISEARGLEIRNGYTF.

The chain combines TRBV5-4 with TRBJ2-1; possible D gene TRBD1, 6 bases. The CDR3 extends over 15 amino acids. CDR1 is SGHNT, CDR2 YYREEE, per germline (reference sequence). Trimming removed 5 bases at V and 3 bases at J, with 15 bases between. CDR3 sequence reads: CASRVGGVGYNEQFF. The CDR3 DNA is TGTGCCAGCAGGGTAGGGGGAGTCGGCTACAATGAGCAGTTCTTC.